The 10 T cell receptor beta chains below come from one sample, sequenced in a study of CD8+CD57+ T cells in acquired aplastic anemia (dated by TCRdb to between 2017 and 2018). The sequencer listed for this sample is Illumina HiSeq 2000. Genomic DNA was used as template for profiling of TCR beta VDJ combinations and CDR3 sequences. TCRdb handled the public reads itself, with Q25 trimming in fastp and clone calling in MiXCR, and kept productive beta chains. Rows matching on CDR3 protein sequence are summarized as one entry with the most common DNA and genes. A total of under 150,000 distinct CDR3 sequences appear in this sample, roughly 40% of them only once. Together, the top ten hold under 3% of the sample. Patients chosen for sequencing had shown expansion of CD8+CD57+ cells by flow cytometry. What was sequenced was sorted CD4+, CD8+, or CD8+CD57+ T cells (not recorded which) from PBMCs. These receptors were obtained from a human donor with aplastic anemia.

The gene calls are TRBV29-1 and TRBJ2-7, with TRBD2 matching over 7 bases. CDR1 and CDR2 from the germline V gene are SQVTM and ANQGSEA. J lost 5 bases, V lost 7 bases, and 8 bases had no gene match. This CDR3 has 12 residues. In DNA, the CDR3 is TGCAGCGGGTACCAGGGAGGGGACGAGCAGTACTTC. It encodes CSGYQGGDEQYF.

This clonotype was counted many times. The rearrangement uses TRBV5-1 and TRBJ1-2, with D unresolved. The V and J ends lost 4 bases and 0 bases respectively, with 13 bases between them. The germline gives CDR1 SGHRS, CDR2 YFSETQ. This CDR3 comprises 15 residues. The CDR3 is CASSAGVLTNYGYTF. The CDR3, as DNA: TGCGCCAGCAGCGCCGGGGTACTTACTAACTATGGCTACACCTTC. The whole variable domain, remainder taken from reference TRBV5-1 and TRBJ1-2, is KAGVTQTPRYLIKTRGQQVTLSCSPISGHRSVSWYQQTPGQGLQFLFEYFSETQRNKGNFPGRFSGRQFSNSRSEMNVSTLELGDSALYLCASSAGVLTNYGYTFGSGTRLTVV.

The J gene is TRBJ2-7, the V gene TRBV19; TRBD2 agrees at 7 bases. The CDR3 has 14 amino acids. Losses at the gene ends were 5 bases for V and 0 bases for J; bases not matched to a gene: 4. Looked up from germline, CDR1 is LNHDA and CDR2 is SQIVND (reference sequence). The CDR3 DNA reads TGTGCCAGTAGTGGGGGGGGTCCCTCCTACGAGCAGTACTTC. It specifies CASSGGGPSYEQYF.

This clonotype appeared many times. This chain joins TRBV12-3 or TRBV12-4 and TRBJ2-1; D tentatively fits TRBD1 or TRBD2 (6 bases each). With 6 bases removed from V and 15 bases from J, the gap between germline ends came to 21 bases. This CDR3 comprises 13 residues. The CDR3 sequence is CASSNRGGYGRFF. DNA of the CDR3: TGTGCCAGCAGCAACCGAGGGGGGTATGGTAGGTTCTTC.

As regards this clonotype: The CDR3 does not close with the conserved phenylalanine or tryptophan, likely indicating a read error. The chain employs TRBV7-9 and TRBJ1-1; D unresolved. Germline V CDR1 and CDR2: SEHNR, FQNEAQ (reference sequence). The CDR3 length is 12 residues. Trimming pared 3 bases from V and 4 bases from J, leaving 6 bases between. CDR3 sequence reads: CASSFGRTEAFC. CDR3 nucleotide sequence: TGTGCCAGCAGCTTTGGTCGCACTGAAGCTTTCTGT.

At least ten counts were recorded for this clonotype. The chain is built from TRBV7-3 and TRBJ2-1; 11 bases agree with TRBD2. V lost 1 base, J lost 6 bases, and 8 bases stayed unmatched. CDR3 length: 17 residues. Per the germline V gene, CDR1 is SGHTA and CDR2 is FQGTGA. The CDR3 region is CASSLRGVAGGRNEQFF. For the CDR3, the DNA is TGTGCCAGCAGCTTAAGAGGGGTAGCGGGGGGGCGCAATGAGCAGTTCTTC.

The V call is TRBV25-1, the J call TRBJ1-6; no reliable D call. Germline loops: CDR1 MGHDK, CDR2 SYGVNS. This CDR3 contains 13 residues. Between the trimmed V and J ends, which lost 2 bases and 7 bases, there was a span of 6 bases. Here the CDR3 DNA reads TGTGCCAGCAGTGAACCTCCAAATTCACCCCTCCACTTT. The encoded protein is CASSEPPNSPLHF.

This clonotype was observed once. This may come from a read error, since a much larger clone is one base off. V usage is TRBV20-1 and J usage is TRBJ2-3; D is unresolved. Germline V gene lookup returns CDR1 DFQATT and CDR2 SNEGSKA (reference sequence). The CDR3 sequence is 16 residues long. The CDR3 sequence is CSTSHGRTLSTDTQYF. The CDR3 region has the DNA TGCAGCACCTCCCACGGCAGAACCCTCAGCACAGATACGCAGTATTTT.

This clonotype was detected a few times. The chain has TRBV18 and TRBJ2-1; D possibly uses TRBD1 or TRBD2 (6 bases each). The CDR3 spans 16 residues. Trimming left V 0 bases short and J 6 bases short, with 15 bases between. CDR1 is KGHSH, CDR2 LQKENI, per germline. CDR3 nucleotides: TGTGCCAGCTCACCACCGTGGGGGGCTAGGGCCAATGAGCAGTTCTTC. This translates into CASSPPWGARANEQFF.

This clonotype came up many times. This rearrangement joins TRBV7-6 to TRBJ2-1; 8 bases line up with TRBD2. Trimming took 3 bases from V and 6 from J; bases not matched to a gene: 10. The CDR3 is made up of 16 amino acids. Germline lookup yields CDR1 SGHVS and CDR2 FNYEAQ. Here the CDR3 DNA reads TGTGCCAGCAGCTTCGGTCCGGGGGGGCGGGGCAATGAGCAGTTCTTC. It yields the protein CASSFGPGGRGNEQFF.